These 16 T cell receptor beta chains share one sample of origin, sequenced in a study of cytomegalovirus exposure and HLA in healthy donors. With 60 Vbeta and 13 Jbeta primers, the PCR was carried out. Sequencing was performed with immunoSEQ multiplex PCR; in TCRdb, only in-frame clones are kept and a portion is missing. The data contain under 200,000 clones, around 77% of them singletons. Sequenced sample: PBMCs. These receptors all stem from a man younger than 45 in good health and CMV-seropositive.

The chain uses TRBV10-3 and TRBJ1-6; 7 positions agree with TRBD1. The CDR3 has 14 residues. Per the germline V gene, CDR1 is ENHRY and CDR2 is SYGVKD. The V gene end was trimmed by 5 bases and the J gene end by 10 bases; junction bases not matched to a gene: 8. The CDR3, as DNA: TGTGCCATCAGTCGCGACAGGGAGGACTCACCCCTCCACTTT. This translates into CAISRDREDSPLHF.

In this sample, this clone turned up a few times. This rearrangement joins TRBV28 to TRBJ1-3; maybe TRBD1 (6 bases). V was cut by 6 bases and J by 2 bases, with 14 bases left in between. The germline CDR1 and CDR2 sequences are MDHEN and SYDVKM. This CDR3 is 15 amino acids long. CDR3 amino acids: CASRSTGFTGNTIYF. CDR3 sequence (DNA): TGTGCCAGCAGATCGACAGGCTTTACTGGAAACACCATATATTTT.

This clone was found a few times. V gene TRBV27 combines with J gene TRBJ2-6, with D perhaps matching TRBD1 (5 bases). Trimming removed 5 bases at V and 0 bases at J, with 14 bases between. The germline V gene has CDR1 MNHEY and CDR2 SMNVEV (reference sequence). CDR3 length: 17 residues. CDR3 protein: CASSLGHPSSGANVLTF. CDR3 DNA sequence: TGTGCCAGCAGTCTAGGACACCCTAGCTCTGGGGCCAACGTCCTGACTTTC.

The chain is built from TRBV7-9 and TRBJ2-3, with 12 bases matching TRBD2. J gave up 3 bases and V 6 bases, and 1 base lay outside the gene matches. The CDR3 extends over 14 amino acids. Per the germline V gene, CDR1 is SEHNR and CDR2 is FQNEAQ (reference sequence). The CDR3 region is CASRTSGGTDTQYF. The CDR3 bases are TGTGCCAGCAGAACTAGCGGGGGGACAGATACGCAGTATTTT. The full variable domain, with the rest looked up from reference TRBV7-9 and TRBJ2-3, is DTGVSQNPRHKITKRGQNVTFRCDPISEHNRLYWYRQTLGQGPEFLTYFQNEAQLEKSRLLSDRFSAERPKGSFSTLEIQRTEQGDSAMYLCASRTSGGTDTQYFGPGTRLTVL.

V and J are TRBV6-4 and TRBJ2-1; D might be TRBD1 (6 bases). V lost 8 bases and J lost 6, with 14 bases in between. CDR1 and CDR2 (germline): MRHNA, SNTAGT. The CDR3 length is 13 residues. CDR3: CASGTGPLNEQFF. The CDR3 nucleotides read TGTGCCAGCGGTACAGGGCCACTCAATGAGCAGTTCTTC.

V is TRBV2 and J is TRBJ1-4, with D possibly being TRBD1 (5 bases). V dropped 8 bases and J dropped 4 bases, with 17 bases sitting between them. The CDR3 is made up of 15 amino acids. Germline CDR1 reads SNHLY; CDR2 reads FYNNEI. The chain's CDR3 is CASGAQAGLNEKLFF. Written as DNA, the CDR3 is TGTGCCAGCGGGGCACAGGCGGGACTTAATGAAAAACTGTTTTTT.

This clone was counted a few times. V usage is TRBV5-1 and J usage is TRBJ2-7; 7 bases match TRBD1. This CDR3 region has 14 residues. V shed 3 bases and J 7 bases; nucleotides not matched to a gene: 10. Germline V lookup: CDR1 SGHRS, CDR2 YFSETQ. The CDR3 is CASSSSTGLREQYF. CDR3 DNA: TGCGCCAGCAGCTCGTCGACAGGGTTGAGGGAGCAGTACTTC. Full variable domain (outside the CDR3, taken from reference TRBV5-1 and TRBJ2-7): KAGVTQTPRYLIKTRGQQVTLSCSPISGHRSVSWYQQTPGQGLQFLFEYFSETQRNKGNFPGRFSGRQFSNSRSEMNVSTLELGDSALYLCASSSSTGLREQYFGPGTRLTVT.

For the CDR3, the DNA is TGTGCCAGCAGCTCCCGGGGGGGGTTCAATGAGCAGTTCTTC. This sequence encodes CASSSRGGFNEQFF. V gene TRBV7-2 combines with J gene TRBJ2-1; 8 nucleotides line up with TRBD2. CDR3 length equals 14 residues. Germline loops: CDR1 SGHTA, CDR2 FQGNSA. V shed 4 bases and J 6 bases; nucleotides not matched to a gene: 5.

CDR3 region: CAGRQYQETQYF. The CDR3 coding sequence is TGTGCCGGTAGACAGTACCAAGAGACCCAGTACTTC. J is TRBJ2-5 and V is TRBV6-1, with D tentatively TRBD1 (5 bases). Per the germline V gene, CDR1 is MNHNS and CDR2 is SASEGT. Trimming removed 11 bases from V and 0 bases from J, with 10 bases in between. The CDR3 sequence is 12 residues long.

V gene TRBV6-5 combines with J gene TRBJ2-1; perhaps TRBD1 as D (5 bases). Germline V CDR1 and CDR2: MNHEY, SVGAGI. The CDR3 loop spans 12 amino acids. Deletions cut 5 bases from V and 10 bases from J, with 12 bases between. CDR3 in DNA: TGTGCCAGCAGTACAAGACAGAGGGAGCAGTTCTTC. Its translation is CASSTRQREQFF.

The rearrangement links TRBV5-1 to TRBJ1-1, with 8 bases that match TRBD1. The V gene end was trimmed by 5 bases and the J gene end by 1 base; junction bases not matched to a gene: 4. The length of the CDR3 is 14 residues. Germline CDR1 reads SGHRS; CDR2 reads YFSETQ. The CDR3 DNA is TGCGCCAGCAGGACAGGGGCACCGAACACTGAAGCTTTCTTT. It translates to CASRTGAPNTEAFF.

V is TRBV29-1 and J is TRBJ1-1; 10 positions match TRBD1. The germline CDR1 and CDR2 sequences are SQVTM and ANQGSEA. The ends lost 1 base at V and 3 bases at J; junction bases unmatched: 5. The CDR3 sequence is 15 residues long. The CDR3: CSVEGDRGTYTEAFF. In DNA form, the CDR3 reads TGCAGCGTTGAAGGGGACAGGGGAACGTACACTGAAGCTTTCTTT.

This clone has just a few counts. V and J are TRBV19 and TRBJ2-7, with TRBD2 matching over 8 bases. Germline V lookup: CDR1 LNHDA, CDR2 SQIVND (reference sequence). Trimming took 3 bases from V and 0 from J; bases not matched to a gene: 1. The CDR3 runs to 14 residues. The CDR3 protein is CASSMSGGSYEQYF. In nucleotides, the CDR3 is TGTGCCAGTAGTATGAGCGGGGGCTCCTACGAGCAGTACTTC. The variable domain in full, completed from reference TRBV19 and TRBJ2-7, reads DGGITQSPKYLFRKEGQNVTLSCEQNLNHDAMYWYRQDPGQGLRLIYYSQIVNDFQKGDIAEGYSVSREKKESFPLTVTSAQKNPTAFYLCASSMSGGSYEQYFGPGTRLTVT.

V and J are TRBV10-3 and TRBJ1-3; D gene uncertain. V was shortened by 6 bases and J by 8 bases, with 17 bases between the two germline ends. Germline V gene lookup returns CDR1 ENHRY and CDR2 SYGVKD. CDR3 length: 14 residues. The CDR3: CAIRGVDSVDTIYF. CDR3 nucleotides: TGTGCCATCAGAGGCGTGGACTCGGTTGACACCATATATTTT.

This clone turned up a few times. J is TRBJ2-3 and V is TRBV5-1, with 11 nucleotides matching TRBD1. J lost 5 bases, V lost 0 bases, and 8 bases had no gene match. The CDR3 covers 17 residues. Germline CDR1 reads SGHRS; CDR2 reads YFSETQ. The CDR3 sequence: CASSLGFGQGAGDTQYF. CDR3 in DNA: TGCGCCAGCAGCTTGGGGTTCGGACAGGGGGCCGGAGATACGCAGTATTTT.

In its sample, this clone was seen once. V is TRBV30 and J is TRBJ2-3; D is possibly TRBD2 (5 bases). Trimming took 0 bases from V and 6 from J, leaving 10 bases between them. Germline V gene data show CDR1 as GTSNPN and CDR2 as SVGIG (reference sequence). There are 13 residues in the CDR3. In nucleotides, the CDR3 is TGTGCCTGGAGTGTCGGGATTAGTGATACGCAGTATTTT. Protein product: CAWSVGISDTQYF. Full variable domain (remainder filled in from reference TRBV30 and TRBJ2-3): SQTIHQWPATLVQPVGSPLSLECTVEGTSNPNLYWYRQAAGRGLQLLFYSVGIGQISSEVPQNLSASRPQDRQFILSSKKLLLSDSGFYLCAWSVGISDTQYFGPGTRLTVL.